This T cell receptor beta chain appears in the sequencing data of a study of cytotoxic CD8 clonotypes in ibrutinib-treated CLL. Study context: Within the patient group, approximately 10 were relapsed/refractory and approximately 14 treatment-naive, and 17 were IGHV unmutated. A mean of around 270,000 productive templates and more than 75,000 productive rearrangements was obtained per sample.

Study-level points and caveats: Clonality showed a rise at ibrutinib response that reversed toward baseline at progression.

As concerns this clone: Its antigen is unidentified.

Profiling relied on immunoSEQ multiplex PCR, and the TCRdb table lists in-frame clones only, not all of them. The sample shows about 270,000 clones, 65% to 85% of them seen only once. Germline CDR1 is MGHRA and CDR2 is YSYEKL. This CDR3 spans 13 amino acids. Trimming cost V 4 bases and J 4 bases, with 10 bases left between them. This chain uses TRBV4-1 with TRBJ2-5; TRBD1 might be the D (7 bases). The source was PBMCs, collected at disease progression, from a patient treated with ibrutinib. This receptor was taken from a human donor with chronic lymphocytic leukemia. CDR3 region: CASSPGGGETQYF. The CDR3, as DNA: TGCGCCAGCAGCCCAGGGGGAGGAGAGACCCAGTACTTC.